A selection of T cell receptor beta chains follows, all from one sample in a study of response to subunit inactivated influenza vaccine. TCRdb reprocessed the RT-PCR reads with MiXCR, giving one entry per CDR3 protein. This table holds around 760,000 distinct CDR3 sequences, about 15% found once. The sequencing here drew on PBMCs from blood, taken 14 to 15 days before vaccination. These receptors came from a man between 45 and 60 years old who received an inactivated influenza vaccine. Each CDR3 is given with its conserved first and last residue. The D gene is left open where the match is weak. Clone size is shown for a subset of rows, as once, few, many or a class of expanded clone.

many	TRBV20-1	-	TRBJ1-1	TGCAGACGACCGGGACTTACTATGAACACTGAAGCTTTCTTT	CRRPGLTMNTEAFF
few	TRBV7-8	-	TRBJ1-4	TGTGCCAGCAGCTTACGGGGGGCAAGGGGTGAAAAACTGTTTTTT	CASSLRGARGEKLFF
few	TRBV7-3	-	TRBJ2-3	TGTGCCAGCAGCCCCAGGACCAGAGATACGCAGTATTTT	CASSPRTRDTQYF
few	TRBV29-1	-	TRBJ1-2	TGCAGCGGGGGCGGGTCCGATGGCTACACCTTC	CSGGGSDGYTF
-	TRBV10-3	-	TRBJ2-2	TGTGCCATCACAGGCGGGTCCGGGGAGCTGTTTTTT	CAITGGSGELFF
-	TRBV20-1	-	TRBJ2-7	TGCAGTGCTAGGGCACACGACACCTACGAGCAGTACTTC	CSARAHDTYEQYF
-	TRBV11-2	TRBD2	TRBJ2-3	TGTGCCAGCAGCTTAAGGTTGGGGACTAGCGGTCGCTCCACAGATACGCAGTATTTT	CASSLRLGTSGRSTDTQYF
-	TRBV19	TRBD2	TRBJ2-2	TGTGCCAGTAGTAAGCGGGGCGCCCTGGGTACCGGGGAGCTGTTTTTT	CASSKRGALGTGELFF
few	TRBV5-1	TRBD2	TRBJ2-3	TGCGCCAGCAGCTTGGAGCGGGGGGCGGTAGATACGCAGTATTTT	CASSLERGAVDTQYF
-	TRBV9	TRBD2	TRBJ2-5	TGTGCCAGCAGCGTATCCTCTAGCGGGCGGGAGACCCAGTACTTC	CASSVSSSGRETQYF
-	TRBV5-4	TRBD2	TRBJ2-3	TGTGCCAGCAGCGCGGGGGGCTTTAGCACAGATACGCAGTATTTT	CASSAGGFSTDTQYF
-	TRBV20-1	TRBD2	TRBJ2-2	TGCAGTGCTAGACCCGGACTAGCGGGAGCCGGGGAGCTGTTTTTT	CSARPGLAGAGELFF
-	TRBV18	-	TRBJ2-7	TGTGCCAGTCAAGACCGGGACGGCCCTTACGAGCAGTACTTC	CASQDRDGPYEQYF
many	TRBV5-1	-	TRBJ2-5	TGCGCCAGCAGCTTGGATGCAGGCCACCAAGAGACCCAGTACTTC	CASSLDAGHQETQYF
-	TRBV20-1	TRBD1	TRBJ1-6	TGCAGTGCAGGGACAGGAGCCTCCTATAATTCACCCCTCCACTTT	CSAGTGASYNSPLHF
many	TRBV7-2	TRBD1	TRBJ1-5	TGTGCCAGCAGCTTGGTTGGGACAGGGTATAGCAATCAGCCCCAGCATTTT	CASSLVGTGYSNQPQHF
-	TRBV20-1	-	TRBJ1-2	TGCAGTGCTTCCATTTTAAGAGACCCCTATGGCTACACCTTC	CSASILRDPYGYTF
few	TRBV5-1	-	TRBJ1-1	TGCGCCAGCAGCTTGGAACCGGTGGCTATGAACACTGAAGCTTTCTTT	CASSLEPVAMNTEAFF
few	TRBV6-5	-	TRBJ1-5	TGTGCCAGCAGTTACCGGCAGGGGAACAATCAGCCCCAGCATTTT	CASSYRQGNNQPQHF
few	TRBV4-3	-	TRBJ2-6	TGCGCCAGCAGCCGAGAAGGTTCTGGGGCCAACGTCCTGACTTTC	CASSREGSGANVLTF
-	TRBV10-2	-	TRBJ1-1	TGCGCCAGCATAGGATCGCGAGGGCTCATCACTGAAGCTTTCTTT	CASIGSRGLITEAFF
few	TRBV4-3	TRBD2	TRBJ2-3	TGCGCCAGCAGCCAAGAAAGGACTAGCGGCACAGATACGCAGTATTTT	CASSQERTSGTDTQYF
few	TRBV6-5	-	TRBJ2-3	TGTGCCAGCAGTTACTCTGCCAGCGGGTCCCGCACAGATACGCAGTATTTT	CASSYSASGSRTDTQYF
many	TRBV6-5	-	TRBJ1-4	TGTGCCAGCAGTTACGGCGGACAGCCTAATGAAAAACTGTTTTTT	CASSYGGQPNEKLFF
-	TRBV28	-	TRBJ2-6	TGTGCCAGCAGTTTAGGGGGTTCTCTCTCTGGGGCCAACGTCCTGACTTTC	CASSLGGSLSGANVLTF
-	TRBV3-1	-	TRBJ2-7	TGTGCCAGCAGCCAAGTCGCAGGGAAACCCTACGAGCAGTACTTC	CASSQVAGKPYEQYF
-	TRBV12-3/TRBV12-4	TRBD2	TRBJ2-5	TGTGCCAGCAGAGGGCTAGCGGATGGTAGGACCCAGTACTTC	CASRGLADGRTQYF
-	TRBV20-1	-	TRBJ2-3	TGCAGTGCTGCGACTAGTAGGGACTATACGCAGTATTTT	CSAATSRDYTQYF
few	TRBV5-1	TRBD2	TRBJ2-1	TGCGCCAGCAGGGAAGTAGCGGGAGCTGAGCAGTTCTTC	CASREVAGAEQFF
many	TRBV12-3/TRBV12-4	TRBD2	TRBJ2-1	TGTGCCAGCCAAATAGCGGGAGGCTACAATGAGCAGTTCTTC	CASQIAGGYNEQFF
many	TRBV4-3	TRBD1	TRBJ1-2	TGCGCCAGCAGTTTGCAGGGGGGGAACTATGGCTACACCTTC	CASSLQGGNYGYTF
-	TRBV5-1	TRBD2	TRBJ2-7	TGCGCCAGCAGCTTGGCCCCGCGGGCTAGCGGACGATCCTACGAGCAGTACTTC	CASSLAPRASGRSYEQYF
-	TRBV7-9	-	TRBJ1-5	TGTGCCAGCAGCTCCACAGTAAGCAATCAGCCCCAGCATTTT	CASSSTVSNQPQHF
few	TRBV4-3	-	TRBJ1-5	TGCGCCAGCAGCCAAAGGTCGGGGAACAATCAGCCCCAGCATTTT	CASSQRSGNNQPQHF